This T cell receptor beta chain is from a study of control samples from healthy donors and cancer patients. Method: immunoSEQ multiplex PCR; TCRdb's copy keeps in-frame clones and lacks some. In the table there are some 14,000 clones, approximately 80% of which are singletons. This clonotype was sampled from a male donor with melanoma. Sequencing input: formalin-fixed, paraffin-embedded tissue.

The DNA for the CDR3 is TGTGCCATCAGGTTCGCAACTAATGAAAAACTGTTTTTT. This encodes CAIRFATNEKLFF. The rearrangement links TRBV10-3 to TRBJ1-4, with D uncertain. Germline-derived CDR1 and CDR2 are ENHRY and SYGVKD. V lost 6 bases and J lost 0, with 5 bases in between. This CDR3 is built from 13 residues.